What follows are 22 T cell receptor beta chains derived from one specimen sequenced in a study of cytomegalovirus exposure and HLA in healthy donors. The PCR made use of 60 Vbeta and 13 Jbeta primers. Sequencing was performed with immunoSEQ multiplex PCR; in TCRdb, only in-frame clones are kept and a portion is missing. This sample has 180,000 or so clones; 75% to 85% occur once, and the top ten carry 2% to 2.5%. The sample consisted of PBMCs. The receptors originated from a woman aged 45-65 years in good health and CMV-seronegative.

The V gene is TRBV7-2, the J gene TRBJ2-1, with 8 bases matching TRBD2. CDR3 size: 15 residues. The germline CDR1 and CDR2 sequences are SGHTA and FQGNSA. J was trimmed by 7 bases and V by 3 bases; bases with no gene match: 8. The CDR3 bases are TGTGCCAGCAGCTTGACGGGACTAGGGATAAATGAGCAGTTCTTC. This encodes CASSLTGLGINEQFF.

The rearrangement joins TRBV7-8 to TRBJ2-5; 8 bases align to TRBD1. The DNA end lines up better with TRBJ2-7; the J call may be wrong. Germline loops: CDR1 SGHVS, CDR2 FQNEAQ. The CDR3 totals 16 residues. CDR3 loop: CASSLILGTGSYEQYF. The CDR3 region has the DNA TGTGCCAGCAGCTTAATTTTGGGGACAGGCTCCTACGAGCAGTACTTC.

This clone was detected only once. CDR3 nucleotide sequence: TGTGCCAGCAGTTTACAGGGGGGAACCTACGAGCAGTACTTC. This sequence encodes CASSLQGGTYEQYF. The chain uses TRBV28 and TRBJ2-7; TRBD1 is a possible D gene (7 bases). The CDR3 is 14 amino acids. Germline CDR1 and CDR2: MDHEN and SYDVKM. With 2 bases removed from V and 2 bases from J, the gap between germline ends came to 10 bases.

This clone appeared a few times. This rearrangement joins TRBV11-2 to TRBJ2-5; the match to TRBD2 covers 8 bases. Germline V lookup: CDR1 SGHAT, CDR2 FQNNGV. The CDR3 length is 17 residues. V gave up 3 bases and J gave up 2 bases; unmatched junction bases: 11. This CDR3 reads CASSLGALAGTQETQYF. CDR3 nucleotide sequence: TGTGCCAGCAGCTTGGGGGCTTTAGCGGGGACGCAAGAGACCCAGTACTTC.

The chain employs TRBV6-1 and TRBJ1-5; D is uncertain. V lost 7 bases to trimming and J lost 9 bases, with 13 bases between them. This CDR3 is 12 amino acids long. From germline, CDR1 is MNHNS and CDR2 SASEGT. The CDR3 protein is CASTAPRGPQHF. The CDR3 DNA follows: TGTGCCAGCACGGCGCCCCGGGGGCCCCAGCATTTT.

V and J are TRBV19 and TRBJ2-3; 7 positions agree with TRBD2. CDR1 LNHDA and CDR2 SQIVND come from the germline V gene (reference sequence). The CDR3 extends over 15 amino acids. Germline trimming cut 5 bases from V and 5 bases from J; bases unmatched to any gene: 10. CDR3 bases: TGTGCCAGTAGTGCACTGACTAGCCCTGGAGATACGCAGTATTTT. This gives the protein CASSALTSPGDTQYF.

The chain combines TRBV19 with TRBJ2-3; weak D call: TRBD2 (6 bases). The germline V gene has CDR1 LNHDA and CDR2 SQIVND (reference sequence). Trimming left V 3 bases short and J 2 bases short, with 9 bases between. This CDR3 is built from 14 residues. CDR3 sequence reads: CASSIGTDTDTQYF. Here the CDR3 DNA reads TGTGCCAGTAGTATCGGGACTGACACAGATACGCAGTATTTT.

The genes are TRBV9 and TRBJ1-1; D perhaps matches TRBD1 (6 bases). The CDR3 runs to 16 residues. The V gene's germline CDR1 is SGDLS and CDR2 YYNGEE. V was cut by 1 base and J by 4 bases, with 17 bases left in between. The CDR3 region is CASSVSGTFRGTEAFF. The CDR3 region has the DNA TGTGCCAGCAGCGTATCCGGGACATTTCGGGGCACTGAAGCTTTCTTT.

The chain employs TRBV2 and TRBJ2-3, with TRBD1 matching over 8 bases. The germline V gene encodes CDR1 SNHLY and CDR2 FYNNEI. The junction had 6 bases not matched to a gene; V was cut back by 5 bases and J by 2 bases. The CDR3 sequence is 15 residues long. The CDR3 spells CASSYDRGLTDTQYF. The DNA for the CDR3 is TGTGCCAGCAGTTATGACAGGGGACTCACAGATACGCAGTATTTT.

This chain joins TRBV7-9 and TRBJ2-2; TRBD2 matches at 8 bases. Germline V gene sequence: CDR1 SEHNR, CDR2 FQNEAQ (reference sequence). The CDR3 length is 15 residues. The trim removed 5 bases at V and 5 bases at J, leaving 7 bases unmatched. As DNA, the CDR3 is TGTGCCAGCAGCCGTGCGACTAGCGCAACCGGGGAGCTGTTTTTT. Amino acid sequence: CASSRATSATGELFF.

The J gene is TRBJ1-5, the V gene TRBV6-6, with D perhaps TRBD1 (6 bases). Germline V gene data show CDR1 as MNHNY and CDR2 as SVGAGI (reference sequence). The germline V and J ends were trimmed by 10 bases and 0 bases, with 13 bases remaining between them. The CDR3 sequence is 14 residues long. The CDR3 protein is CATRTENSNQPQHF. The CDR3 DNA follows: TGTGCCACCCGGACAGAGAATAGCAATCAGCCCCAGCATTTT.

V usage is TRBV7-2 and J usage is TRBJ1-1; 12 bases fit TRBD1. This CDR3 is built from 18 residues. Looked up from germline, CDR1 is SGHTA and CDR2 is FQGNSA. Trimming cost V 4 bases and J 4 bases; bases outside gene matches: 13. CDR3 coding DNA: TGTGCCAGCAGCTCACGCGGGACAGGGGGCGCAAAGATCACTGAAGCTTTCTTT. Translating it yields CASSSRGTGGAKITEAFF.

The chain carries TRBV4-3 and TRBJ1-2, with D possibly matching TRBD1 (6 bases). Trimming left V 4 bases short and J 4 bases short, with 25 bases between. Germline CDR1 reads LGHNA; CDR2 reads YSLEER. The CDR3 has 18 residues. The CDR3 spells CASSLGGPGPPPSYGYTF. CDR3 nucleotides: TGCGCCAGCAGCCTAGGGGGACCTGGGCCGCCCCCCTCCTATGGCTACACCTTC.

The chain is built from TRBV6-5 and TRBJ2-1, with 8 nucleotides matching TRBD2. The CDR3 has 16 residues. Trimming removed 0 bases from V and 7 bases from J; junction bases left unmatched: 8. The V gene's germline CDR1 is MNHEY and CDR2 SVGAGI. CDR3 amino acids: CASSYSVSGNANEQFF. CDR3 coding DNA: TGTGCCAGCAGTTACTCGGTTAGCGGGAATGCGAATGAGCAGTTCTTC.

The chain joins TRBV7-9 to TRBJ2-7; 7 bases fit TRBD1. After removal of 2 bases from V and 3 bases from J, the junction contained 1 base not matched to a gene. Germline loops: CDR1 SEHNR, CDR2 FQNEAQ (reference sequence). This CDR3 is built from 13 residues. CDR3 bases: TGTGCCAGCAGCTTAAACAGGGGCTACGAGCAGTACTTC. It yields the protein CASSLNRGYEQYF.

J is TRBJ2-7 and V is TRBV28; D is perhaps TRBD1 (7 bases). CDR1 is MDHEN and CDR2 is SYDVKM in the germline V gene. V dropped 5 bases and J dropped 4 bases, with 18 bases sitting between them. The CDR3 loop spans 15 amino acids. CDR3 loop: CASSRAGGGGYEQYF. The CDR3 DNA sequence: TGTGCCAGCAGTAGGGCAGGAGGGGGCGGTTACGAGCAGTACTTC.

As to this clone: Other DNA sequences in this sample translate to the same CDR3. The chain is built from TRBV27 and TRBJ2-1; D is perhaps TRBD2 (5 bases). CDR1 and CDR2 from the germline V gene are MNHEY and SMNVEV (reference sequence). V was shortened by 2 bases and J by 3 bases, with 5 bases between the two germline ends. This CDR3 is 13 amino acids long. The CDR3 spells CASSLRGYNEQFF. For the CDR3, the DNA is TGTGCCAGCAGTTTACGGGGCTACAATGAGCAGTTCTTC.

The CDR3 DNA is TGTGCCAGTCGCCGGGATGGCACCGGGGAGCTGTTTTTT. Amino acids: CASRRDGTGELFF. The J gene is TRBJ2-2, the V gene TRBV6-5; the D gene is possibly TRBD2 (5 bases). Per the germline V gene, CDR1 is MNHEY and CDR2 is SVGAGI. Deletions cut 9 bases from V and 4 bases from J, with 12 bases between. This CDR3 spans 13 amino acids.

The chain recombines TRBV28 with TRBJ1-2; TRBD1 matches at 7 bases. This CDR3 contains 15 residues. Germline CDR1 is MDHEN and CDR2 is SYDVKM. V was pared by 7 bases and J by 0 bases, with 8 bases of the junction left unmatched. The CDR3 DNA sequence: TGTGCCAGCACAACGACAGGGCCAACTAACTATGGCTACACCTTC. Protein sequence: CASTTTGPTNYGYTF.

The chain carries TRBV28 and TRBJ2-1; maybe TRBD1 (6 bases). CDR3 size: 14 residues. Trimming took off 5 bases at V and 15 bases at J, with 23 bases between the two ends. Germline CDR1 reads MDHEN; CDR2 reads SYDVKM. CDR3 residues: CASSVSPGTKGGFF. In nucleotides, the CDR3 is TGTGCCAGCAGTGTATCACCGGGGACCAAAGGGGGGTTCTTC.

This clone was detected once. The chain combines TRBV7-9 with TRBJ1-1; no definite D call. Germline-derived CDR1 and CDR2 are SEHNR and FQNEAQ (reference sequence). Trimming took off 4 bases at V and 5 bases at J, with 17 bases between the two ends. This CDR3 spans 15 amino acids. The chain's CDR3 is CASSSSKAPGTEAFF. As DNA, the CDR3 is TGTGCCAGCAGCTCGTCCAAGGCCCCGGGTACTGAAGCTTTCTTT. The variable domain in full, with the rest retrieved from reference TRBV7-9 and TRBJ1-1, is DTGVSQNPRHKITKRGQNVTFRCDPISEHNRLYWYRQTLGQGPEFLTYFQNEAQLEKSRLLSDRFSAERPKGSFSTLEIQRTEQGDSAMYLCASSSSKAPGTEAFFGQGTRLTVV.

The CDR3: CAWSLLDNLNTEAFF. The CDR3 nucleotides are TGTGCCTGGAGCCTTTTGGACAACTTGAACACTGAAGCTTTCTTT. The J gene is TRBJ1-1, the V gene TRBV30; TRBD1 is a possible D gene (5 bases). Looked up from germline, CDR1 is GTSNPN and CDR2 is SVGIG (reference sequence). V lost 3 bases and J 0 bases, leaving 14 bases between the germline ends. The CDR3 sequence is 15 residues long.